Following are 22 T cell receptor beta chains from one sample sequenced in a study of Graves' ophthalmopathy and Graves' hyperthyroidism. Amplification from RNA transcripts yielded the TCR beta CDR3 regions. First-round RT-PCR used HTBI primers; second-round multiplex PCR followed. MiXCR was run by TCRdb on the multiplex PCR reads, yielding one entry per CDR3 protein. Found here are hundreds of thousands of distinct CDR3 sequences, more than 20% of them singletons; the top ten hold roughly 3%. The sample comprised peripheral blood. All receptors come from a woman aged 18-29 years with stable Graves' hyperthyroidism.

There are many counts of this clonotype. This chain joins TRBV6-2 or TRBV6-3 and TRBJ1-2; TRBD1 agrees at 7 bases. Losses at the gene ends were 7 bases for V and 1 base for J; bases not matched to a gene: 3. The CDR3 has 13 amino acids. The germline gives CDR1 MNHEY, CDR2 SVGEGT. The CDR3 is CASTRGLNYGYTF. The CDR3 DNA reads as TGTGCCAGCACGAGGGGGCTTAACTATGGCTACACCTTC.

This clonotype was counted between two and nine times. This may be a read error, as it is one base from a much larger clone. V is TRBV7-3 and J is TRBJ2-5; TRBD1 is a possible D gene (7 bases). Germline loops: CDR1 SGHTA, CDR2 FQGTGA. The CDR3 length is 15 residues. CDR3: CASSLRGTVTETKYF. CDR3 sequence (DNA): TGTGCCAGCAGCTTACGGGGGACAGTTACGGAGACCAAGTACTTC.

This clonotype occurred a few times. V is TRBV7-2 and J is TRBJ1-2; maybe TRBD1 (5 bases). CDR1 and CDR2 from the germline V gene are SGHTA and FQGNSA. This CDR3 is 13 amino acids long. V lost 5 bases and J lost 8, with 15 bases in between. CDR3 DNA: TGTGCCAGCAGCCGCGGTTCGGGGGGGGGCTACACCTTC. Translating it yields CASSRGSGGGYTF.

The table lists this clonotype with many counts. Relative to the germline gene, one junction end is altered; a read error may explain this. J is TRBJ2-4 and V is TRBV15; the match to TRBD2 covers 11 bases. CDR3 length: 18 amino acids. Germline V lookup: CDR1 LNHNV, CDR2 YYDKDF (reference sequence). CDR3 bases: TGTGCCACCAGCAGAGCCCCGGGACTAGCGGAAGCCAAAAACATTAAGTACTTC. It yields the protein CATSRAPGLAEAKNIKYF.

This clonotype was counted at least ten times. The rearrangement links TRBV29-1 to TRBJ1-1, with a weak D call TRBD1 (6 bases). This CDR3 spans 14 amino acids. The ends were cut back, 4 bases at V and 0 bases at J, with 12 bases in the middle. Germline CDR1 and CDR2: SQVTM and ANQGSEA. The chain's CDR3 is CSVAGARMNTEAFF. The CDR3 DNA sequence: TGCAGCGTTGCGGGGGCCCGCATGAACACTGAAGCTTTCTTT.

This clonotype was seen only a few times. The chain combines TRBV18 with TRBJ1-1, with a tentative D call TRBD1 (6 bases). The length of the CDR3 is 15 residues. Germline V lookup: CDR1 KGHSH, CDR2 LQKENI. The V and J ends lost 2 bases and 4 bases respectively, with 14 bases between them. The CDR3 DNA reads as TGTGCCAGCTCACCAGAGGGGGTCGGGGGCACTGAAGCTTTCTTT. This sequence encodes CASSPEGVGGTEAFF.

This clonotype was seen ten or more times. This chain connects TRBV6-5 to TRBJ1-6; D possibly corresponds to TRBD1 (6 bases). The V gene's germline CDR1 is MNHEY and CDR2 SVGAGI. With 0 bases removed from V and 10 bases from J, the gap between germline ends came to 16 bases. This CDR3 is built from 16 residues. CDR3 region: CASSYSSGDLQSPLHF. CDR3 DNA: TGTGCCAGCAGTTACTCGTCAGGGGATTTGCAATCACCCCTCCACTTT.

This clonotype has just a few counts. The chain uses TRBV13 and TRBJ2-5; D gene unclear. This CDR3 has 14 amino acids. The V end lost 5 bases, the J end lost 5 bases, and 15 bases lay between the germline ends. Germline V gene sequence: CDR1 PRHDT, CDR2 FYEKMQ (reference sequence). Written as DNA, the CDR3 is TGTGCCAGCAGCACAGTTAACACCGGGGAGACCCAGTACTTC. Its translation: CASSTVNTGETQYF.

In this sample, this clonotype turned up many times. The CDR3 protein is CASSPGVGQGSYEQYF. The CDR3 nucleotides read TGTGCCAGCAGTCCAGGGGTCGGACAGGGGTCCTACGAGCAGTACTTC. This chain uses TRBV25-1 with TRBJ2-7, with 9 bases matching TRBD1. CDR3 length equals 16 residues. Germline values: CDR1 MGHDK, CDR2 SYGVNS. V was pared by 5 bases and J by 1 base, with 9 bases of the junction left unmatched.

This clonotype was seen at least ten times. This chain uses TRBV20-1 with TRBJ2-2; D remains unclear. The CDR3 consists of 12 residues. The germline V gene has CDR1 DFQATT and CDR2 SNEGSKA (reference sequence). The V and J ends lost 0 bases and 6 bases respectively, with 5 bases between them. CDR3 nucleotide sequence: TGCAGTGCTAGAGAGGGTGCCGGGGAGCTGTTTTTT. Its protein product is CSAREGAGELFF.

This clonotype was picked up many times. J is TRBJ1-2 and V is TRBV6-2 or TRBV6-3; a weak D match, TRBD1 (5 bases). The germline CDR1 and CDR2 sequences are MNHEY and SVGEGT. The CDR3 sequence is 15 residues long. V lost 0 bases, J lost 4 bases, and 12 bases lay in between. CDR3 in DNA: TGTGCCAGCAGTTACTCGCTGGCGGGACCCTATGGCTACACCTTC. It is translated as CASSYSLAGPYGYTF.

V gene TRBV9 combines with J gene TRBJ2-2, with TRBD1 matching 11 bases. The CDR3 consists of 17 residues. V lost 3 bases, J lost 3 bases, and 7 bases stayed unmatched. The germline CDR1 and CDR2 sequences are SGDLS and YYNGEE. The CDR3 DNA reads TGTGCCAGCAGCGCCCTGATGGGACAGGGGGACACCGGGGAGCTGTTTTTT. Its protein is CASSALMGQGDTGELFF.

This clonotype was counted ten times or more. The rearrangement joins TRBV12-3 or TRBV12-4 to TRBJ1-1, with D hard to call. Trimming shortened V by 4 bases and J by 3 bases, and 3 bases separated the two germline ends. The CDR3 covers 11 residues. The CDR3 loop reads CASSYDTEAFF. As DNA, the CDR3 is TGTGCCAGCAGTTATGACACTGAAGCTTTCTTT.

This chain connects TRBV28 to TRBJ1-6; D unclear. From germline, CDR1 is MDHEN and CDR2 SYDVKM. This CDR3 is built from 14 residues. Trimming stripped 7 bases from V and 8 bases from J, with 15 bases between. CDR3 sequence reads: CASIPQWKDSPLHF. The CDR3 DNA sequence: TGTGCCAGCATACCCCAATGGAAGGATTCACCCCTCCACTTT.

This clonotype was seen ten or more times. The V gene is TRBV30, the J gene TRBJ2-2; D is uncertain. From germline, CDR1 is GTSNPN and CDR2 SVGIG (reference sequence). The V and J ends lost 3 bases and 9 bases respectively, with 11 bases between them. There are 12 residues in the CDR3. CDR3 bases: TGTGCCTGGAGAAGGGCTCGCCGGGAGCTGTTTTTT. Its protein product is CAWRRARRELFF.

This clonotype was seen a handful of times. The rearrangement uses TRBV6-5 and TRBJ1-2, with D maybe TRBD1 (5 bases). Germline CDR1 reads MNHEY; CDR2 reads SVGAGI. CDR3 length equals 16 residues. Deletions cut 2 bases from V and 0 bases from J, with 13 bases between. CDR3 in amino acids: CASSYGMTVANYGYTF. The CDR3 coding sequence is TGTGCCAGCAGTTACGGAATGACAGTAGCTAACTATGGCTACACCTTC.

This clonotype was recorded at least ten times. J is TRBJ2-7 and V is TRBV20-1; perhaps D is TRBD1 or TRBD2 (5 bases each). CDR3 length: 15 amino acids. V was clipped by 1 base and J by 0 bases, with 13 bases between them. Germline assignment: CDR1 DFQATT and CDR2 SNEGSKA (reference sequence). Here the CDR3 reads CSARGSGASSYEQYF. CDR3 bases: TGCAGTGCTAGAGGTTCCGGGGCCAGCTCCTACGAGCAGTACTTC.

Concerning this clonotype: A much larger clone lies one base from this, so it may be a read error. The gene calls are TRBV12-3 or TRBV12-4 and TRBJ2-6; TRBD1 matches 8 bases. The CDR3 length is 17 residues. After removal of 5 bases from V and 0 bases from J, the junction contained 6 bases not matched to a gene. The CDR3 region is CASSVGTGLSGANVLTF. In DNA form, the CDR3 reads TGTGCCAGCAGTGTCGGGACAGGCCTCTCTGGGGCCAACGTCCTGACTTTC.

This clonotype was seen ten or more times. The CDR3 nucleotides are TGTGCCAGCAGCCCTGAAACCTCCTACTATGGCTACACCTTC. This codes for CASSPETSYYGYTF. The chain employs TRBV7-9 and TRBJ1-2; no clear D. CDR1 and CDR2 (germline): SEHNR, FQNEAQ (reference sequence). This CDR3 has 14 amino acids. V was pared by 5 bases and J by 3 bases, with 13 bases between.

V and J are TRBV7-2 and TRBJ1-2, with a tentative D call TRBD1 (5 bases). Germline CDR1 is SGHTA and CDR2 is FQGNSA. The CDR3 has 15 residues. V was pared by 5 bases and J by 8 bases, with 21 bases between. CDR3 nucleotide sequence: TGTGCCAGCAGCACCAGCTTTCCCAGGGCGTACGGCTACACCTTC. Amino acid sequence: CASSTSFPRAYGYTF.

This clonotype was seen only once. The V and J genes are TRBV6-1 and TRBJ2-5, with TRBD1 matching 7 bases. After removal of 8 bases from V and 0 bases from J, the junction contained 3 bases not matched to a gene. The CDR3 is made up of 13 amino acids. The germline V gene has CDR1 MNHNS and CDR2 SASEGT. The CDR3 spells CASHTGDQETQYF. CDR3 sequence (DNA): TGTGCCAGCCACACAGGGGACCAAGAGACCCAGTACTTC.

This clonotype came up many times. This chain uses TRBV19 with TRBJ2-2; the D is unclear. V lost 4 bases and J 0 bases, leaving 3 bases between the germline ends. This CDR3 comprises 13 residues. Germline CDR1 LNHDA, CDR2 SQIVND (reference sequence). The CDR3 is CASSKTNTGELFF. The CDR3 DNA reads TGTGCCAGTAGTAAGACGAACACCGGGGAGCTGTTTTTT.